Listed here is a single TCR beta chain. Its antigen is unknown. This CDR3 is built from 15 residues. The trim removed 4 bases at V and 3 bases at J, leaving 6 bases unmatched. Germline CDR1 SGHTA, CDR2 FQGNSA. Produced via immunoSEQ multiplex PCR; TCRdb's table is partial and in-frame only. The sample consists of approximately 2,000,000 clones, 85% to 95% of them appearing once. This sample is drawn from a study of shared clonotypes between healthy human individuals. The study, taken as a whole, reports: Some naive CD4 clonotypes, around 4.7%, turned up in common across four donors. Compared with memory subsets, naive subsets generally had larger estimated richness.

Selected positively for CCR7 and CD45RO-negative, naive CD8 cells excluded terminally differentiated effector memory CD45RA+ cells. This receptor was taken from a man younger than 35 in good health. Some clones in this sample may be carry-over from other donors' samples. Sequenced: naive CD8+ T cells from PBMCs. The chain couples TRBV7-2 to TRBJ1-5, with TRBD1 identical over 7 bases. CDR3 in DNA: TGTGCCAGCAGCTCGCCGGGACAGATCAATCAGCCCCAGCATTTT. This translates into CASSSPGQINQPQHF.